The clone carrying this TCR beta chain turned up a few times. Its antigen is not known. This entry comes from a study of molecular identifiers for immune sequencing clone quantification. Study-wide findings and caveats: Barcode-sharing identical TCR molecules could underestimate highly expanded clone sizes.

A single record per CDR3 protein comes from TCRdb applying MiXCR to the PCR reads. The sample has some 70,000 distinct CDR3 sequences, 15% to 20% seen once. Sequenced sample: naive CD8+ T cells from blood, with Jurkat cell RNA spiked in. Subset described: FACS-sorted CD8+CD4-CCR7+CD45RA+ naive T cells. The TCR sequence derives from a human donor in good health. Some libraries in this study had Jurkat cell RNA spiked in.

In DNA form, the CDR3 reads TGTGCCAGCAGCGTAGGGTGGGACTCCTACGAGCAGTACTTC. Amino acids: CASSVGWDSYEQYF. This chain links TRBV9 with TRBJ2-7, with D unclear. The CDR3 runs 14 residues. V was clipped by 0 bases and J by 0 bases, with 7 bases between them. Germline CDR1 and CDR2: SGDLS and YYNGEE.